These 24 T cell receptor beta chains were sequenced from one sample in a study of spatial heterogeneity in lung cancer. Time point noted: blood at routine non-recurrence follow-up after resection. Unsorted tumor, nontumor lung tissue or cryopreserved PBMC supplied the whole RNA. From the 5' RACE reads, TCRdb called clonotypes with MiXCR, one entry per CDR3 protein. Of around 120,000 distinct CDR3 sequences in the sample, over 9% are singletons; the top ten hold approximately 16%. The sample consisted of PBMCs, taken at follow-up. The receptor set was obtained from a male donor with early-stage non-small cell lung cancer.

The chain combines TRBV5-6 with TRBJ2-6; 10 nucleotides match TRBD1. The V gene's germline CDR1 is SGHDT and CDR2 YYEEEE. With 6 bases clipped from V and 2 bases from J, the junction kept 11 bases outside the gene matches. The CDR3 has 18 residues. CDR3 region: CASTPVGTGVTGANVLTF. In DNA, the CDR3 is TGTGCCAGCACCCCCGTTGGGACAGGGGTTACTGGGGCCAACGTCCTGACTTTC.

In its sample, this clonotype was seen many times. The rearrangement joins TRBV20-1 to TRBJ2-3; D not certain. V gave up 0 bases and J gave up 6 bases, with 10 bases separating them. Germline V gene lookup returns CDR1 DFQATT and CDR2 SNEGSKA (reference sequence). The CDR3 is 13 amino acids. The CDR3 reads CSARDPSPDTQYF. Here the CDR3 DNA reads TGCAGTGCTAGAGATCCCTCACCCGATACGCAGTATTTT.

This clonotype was recorded a few times. The genes are TRBV15 and TRBJ1-6, with 10 bases that match TRBD1. V dropped 5 bases and J dropped 9; count of bases not matched to a gene: 7. The CDR3 runs 15 residues. Germline CDR1 LNHNV, CDR2 YYDKDF (reference sequence). CDR3 sequence (DNA): TGTGCCACCAGCGGAAGGACAGGGGGAGGTTCACCCCTCCACTTT. Amino acids: CATSGRTGGGSPLHF.

This clonotype was found a few times. The chain is built from TRBV6-5 and TRBJ2-2; perhaps D is TRBD1 or TRBD2 (5 bases each). Per germline, CDR1 MNHEY and CDR2 SVGAGI. The CDR3 runs 17 residues. V was clipped by 2 bases and J by 2 bases, with 15 bases between them. The CDR3 DNA reads as TGTGCCAGCAGTTACGACCCACCCGGGACCAACACCGGGGAGCTGTTTTTT. It translates to CASSYDPPGTNTGELFF.

The chain is built from TRBV7-2 and TRBJ1-1, with D maybe TRBD1 (5 bases). The CDR3 runs to 14 residues. Between the trimmed V and J ends, which lost 4 bases and 1 base, there was a span of 10 bases. Germline V gives CDR1 SGHTA, CDR2 FQGNSA. The CDR3 DNA reads as TGTGCCAGCAGCTCCGGGACGGCGAACACTGAAGCTTTCTTT. Translated: CASSSGTANTEAFF.

This clonotype showed up just a few times. The V gene is TRBV20-1, the J gene TRBJ2-3; D remains unclear. Trimming shortened V by 2 bases and J by 2 bases, and 5 bases separated the two germline ends. There are 12 residues in the CDR3. The germline CDR1 and CDR2 sequences are DFQATT and SNEGSKA (reference sequence). Here the CDR3 DNA reads TGCAGTGCTAGAAGAGACACAGATACGCAGTATTTT. Protein product: CSARRDTDTQYF.

This clonotype showed up just a few times. The chain has TRBV9 and TRBJ1-1; tentatively, D is TRBD1 (5 bases). Trimming cost V 4 bases and J 4 bases, with 14 bases left between them. This CDR3 is built from 14 residues. CDR1 and CDR2 (germline): SGDLS, YYNGEE. The CDR3 region is CASSKQGPSTEAFF. DNA of the CDR3: TGTGCCAGCAGCAAGCAGGGTCCGAGCACTGAAGCTTTCTTT.

This clonotype was seen many times. V usage is TRBV24-1 and J usage is TRBJ1-5; TRBD1 agrees at 7 bases. CDR3 length: 13 amino acids. Germline V gene lookup returns CDR1 KGHDR and CDR2 SFDVKD. The V and J ends lost 4 bases and 4 bases, in that order; junction bases with no gene match: 0. As DNA, the CDR3 is TGTGCCACCAGTGAGACAGGGAATCAGCCCCAGCATTTT. It specifies CATSETGNQPQHF.

The chain recombines TRBV6-1 with TRBJ2-3; either TRBD1 or TRBD2 may fit D (6 bases each). The germline V gene has CDR1 MNHNS and CDR2 SASEGT. V was cut by 1 base and J by 6 bases, with 14 bases left in between. There are 15 residues in the CDR3. The CDR3 DNA is TGTGCCAGCAGTGAAGGGAGTGGGGGGCAGGATACGCAGTATTTT. Translation gives CASSEGSGGQDTQYF.

This clonotype was seen at least ten times. The rearrangement joins TRBV20-1 to TRBJ1-2, with a weak D call TRBD1 (5 bases). This CDR3 has 11 amino acids. Per the germline V gene, CDR1 is DFQATT and CDR2 is SNEGSKA (reference sequence). V lost 6 bases and J lost 2, with 7 bases in between. CDR3 DNA: TGCAGTGCGTCAGGGAACTATGGCTACACCTTC. Its protein product is CSASGNYGYTF.

This clonotype was picked up many times. The chain combines TRBV10-3 with TRBJ2-5; 10 bases map to TRBD2. Trimming took 7 bases from V and 2 from J; bases not matched to a gene: 13. From germline, CDR1 is ENHRY and CDR2 SYGVKD. CDR3 length: 17 residues. The CDR3 nucleotides are TGTGCCATCACGCCGGGCCCATCTAGCGGGGGACAAGAGACCCAGTACTTC. It codes for CAITPGPSSGGQETQYF.

The chain combines TRBV5-6 with TRBJ2-1; possible D gene TRBD1, 6 bases. Trimming took off 7 bases at V and 8 bases at J, with 16 bases between the two ends. The V gene's germline CDR1 is SGHDT and CDR2 YYEEEE. The CDR3 totals 13 residues. Here the CDR3 reads CASGGQTSDEQFF. In DNA, the CDR3 is TGTGCCAGCGGGGGACAAACTTCCGATGAGCAGTTCTTC.

This chain joins TRBV28 and TRBJ1-2; no clear D gene. Germline-derived CDR1 and CDR2 are MDHEN and SYDVKM. The CDR3 runs 11 residues. V lost 5 bases and J lost 4, with 5 bases in between. CDR3 sequence reads: CASSRVYGYTF. CDR3 nucleotide sequence: TGTGCCAGCAGTCGAGTCTATGGCTACACCTTC.

This clonotype was seen a few times. The rearrangement joins TRBV7-9 to TRBJ2-2; no clear D gene. Trimming took 5 bases from V and 7 from J, leaving 8 bases between them. The CDR3 is made up of 12 amino acids. Germline loops: CDR1 SEHNR, CDR2 FQNEAQ (reference sequence). The CDR3 nucleotides are TGTGCCAGCAGCAACTGGGTCGGGGAGCTGTTTTTT. Translated: CASSNWVGELFF.

The V and J genes are TRBV10-1 and TRBJ1-6; D not certain. Germline V gives CDR1 WNHNN, CDR2 SYGVQD (reference sequence). This CDR3 has 14 residues. The germline V and J ends were trimmed by 3 bases and 3 bases, with 6 bases remaining between them. CDR3 region: CASSDGSYNSPLHF. The CDR3 bases are TGCGCCAGCAGTGATGGCAGCTATAATTCACCCCTCCACTTT.

This clonotype was observed many times. This sequence joins TRBV10-3 and TRBJ1-2; tentatively, D is TRBD1 (5 bases). In germline, CDR1 is ENHRY, CDR2 SYGVKD. V was pared by 7 bases and J by 4 bases, with 16 bases between. The CDR3 extends over 14 amino acids. The CDR3 protein is CAIKGTAEVYGYTF. DNA of the CDR3: TGTGCCATCAAAGGGACGGCAGAGGTCTATGGCTACACCTTC.

The chain links TRBV20-1 to TRBJ2-1, with D perhaps matching TRBD2 (5 bases). From germline, CDR1 is DFQATT and CDR2 SNEGSKA (reference sequence). V was cut by 2 bases and J by 10 bases, with 15 bases left in between. CDR3 size: 13 residues. Here the CDR3 DNA reads TGCAGTGCTAGATCCGGGGTCCCTTGGGAGCAGTTCTTC. Translating gives CSARSGVPWEQFF.

This clonotype was detected a few times. CDR3 sequence reads: CASSPGQGGYEKLFF. Here the CDR3 DNA reads TGTGCCAGCAGTCCAGGACAGGGGGGATATGAAAAACTGTTTTTT. J is TRBJ1-4 and V is TRBV12-3 or TRBV12-4, with 10 bases lining up with TRBD1. After removal of 5 bases from V and 6 bases from J, the junction contained 6 bases not matched to a gene. The CDR3 loop spans 15 amino acids.

The CDR3 coding sequence is TGTGCCAGCAGCTCCGGAGGGATGAGTAGCACAGATACGCAGTATTTT. It is translated as CASSSGGMSSTDTQYF. This rearrangement joins TRBV5-4 to TRBJ2-3; D is possibly TRBD2 (6 bases). This CDR3 is built from 16 residues. The V end lost 3 bases, the J end lost 0 bases, and 14 bases lay between the germline ends. Germline CDR1 is SGHNT and CDR2 is YYREEE (reference sequence).

This clonotype came up a few times. This chain connects TRBV20-1 to TRBJ2-1; D tentatively reads TRBD1 or TRBD2 (5 bases each). Germline assignment: CDR1 DFQATT and CDR2 SNEGSKA (reference sequence). V shed 2 bases and J shed 7 bases, with 24 bases lying between them. The CDR3 is 17 residues long. This CDR3 reads CSARSPKDRGMSNEQFF. CDR3 nucleotide sequence: TGCAGTGCTAGATCCCCTAAAGACAGAGGGATGTCGAATGAGCAGTTCTTC.

Only a few counts were recorded for this clonotype. The V gene is TRBV20-1, the J gene TRBJ1-6, with 8 bases fitting TRBD1. The ends lost 0 bases at V and 12 bases at J; junction bases unmatched: 10. The CDR3 covers 15 residues. CDR1 is DFQATT, CDR2 SNEGSKA, per germline (reference sequence). The CDR3 DNA reads as TGCAGTGCTAGAGATGTCGGCAGGGGGCTCCTACCCCTCCACTTT. It translates to CSARDVGRGLLPLHF.

This clonotype was recorded a few times. Written as DNA, the CDR3 is TGCGCCAGCAGTCAATCTCGCTGCCCGGGGGGAACTAACACCGGGGAGCTGTTTTTT. Protein product: CASSQSRCPGGTNTGELFF. V is TRBV23-1 and J is TRBJ2-2, with 7 nucleotides matching TRBD2. TRBV23-1 is treated as an ORF (open reading frame) with a function not yet certain. This CDR3 is 19 amino acids long. Trimming at V came to 0 bases and at J to 2 bases, leaving 12 bases not matched to a gene.

The chain uses TRBV12-3 or TRBV12-4 and TRBJ1-4; a weak D match, TRBD1 (6 bases). The CDR3 covers 14 residues. The V gene lost 4 bases and the J gene lost 7 bases, with 13 bases spanning the gap. Here the CDR3 DNA reads TGTGCCAGCAGTTCCACAGGGAGGGGTGAAAAACTGTTTTTT. Its translation: CASSSTGRGEKLFF.

This clonotype occurred a few times. This chain uses TRBV4-2 with TRBJ1-2; 7 nucleotides align to TRBD1. CDR1 is LGHNA, CDR2 YNFKEQ, per germline. The CDR3 length is 16 residues. J lost 4 bases, V lost 5 bases, and 13 bases had no gene match. The CDR3 reads CASSSDRVGQSYGYTF. For the CDR3, the DNA is TGTGCCAGCAGCTCAGACAGGGTGGGCCAAAGCTATGGCTACACCTTC.